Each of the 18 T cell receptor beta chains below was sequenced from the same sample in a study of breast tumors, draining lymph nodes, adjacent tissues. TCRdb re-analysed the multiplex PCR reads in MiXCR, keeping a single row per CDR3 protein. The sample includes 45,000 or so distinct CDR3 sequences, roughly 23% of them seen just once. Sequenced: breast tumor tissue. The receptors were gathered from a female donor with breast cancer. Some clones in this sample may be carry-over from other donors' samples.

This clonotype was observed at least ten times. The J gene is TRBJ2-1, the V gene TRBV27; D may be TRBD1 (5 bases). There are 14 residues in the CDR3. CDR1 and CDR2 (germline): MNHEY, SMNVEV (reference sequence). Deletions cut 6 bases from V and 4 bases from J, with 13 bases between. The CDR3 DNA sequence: TGTGCCAGCAGGTCAAGGGGCGTATACAATGAGCAGTTCTTC. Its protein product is CASRSRGVYNEQFF.

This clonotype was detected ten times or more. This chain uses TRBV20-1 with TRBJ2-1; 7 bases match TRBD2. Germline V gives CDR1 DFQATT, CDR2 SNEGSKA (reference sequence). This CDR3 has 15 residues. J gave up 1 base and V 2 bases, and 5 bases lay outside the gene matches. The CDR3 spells CSARPASGSYNEQFF. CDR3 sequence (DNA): TGCAGTGCTAGACCAGCTAGCGGATCCTACAATGAGCAGTTCTTC.

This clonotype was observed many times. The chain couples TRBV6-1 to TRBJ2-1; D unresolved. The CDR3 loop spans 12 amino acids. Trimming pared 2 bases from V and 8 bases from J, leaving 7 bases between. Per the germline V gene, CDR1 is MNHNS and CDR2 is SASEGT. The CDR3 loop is CASSEFFHEQFF. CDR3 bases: TGTGCCAGCAGTGAATTTTTTCATGAGCAGTTCTTC.

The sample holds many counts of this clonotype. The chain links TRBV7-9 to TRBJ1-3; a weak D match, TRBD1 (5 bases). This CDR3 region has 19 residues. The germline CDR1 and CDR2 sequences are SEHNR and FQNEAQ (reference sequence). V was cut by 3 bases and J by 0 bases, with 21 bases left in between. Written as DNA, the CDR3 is TGTGCCAGCAGCTTCGGTCCTGCAGGGCCTATCAGCTCTGGAAACACCATATATTTT. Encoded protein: CASSFGPAGPISSGNTIYF.

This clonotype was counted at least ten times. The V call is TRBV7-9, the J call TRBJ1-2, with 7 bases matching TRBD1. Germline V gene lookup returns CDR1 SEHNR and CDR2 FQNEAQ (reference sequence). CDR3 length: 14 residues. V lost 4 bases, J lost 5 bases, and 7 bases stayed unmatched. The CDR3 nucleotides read TGTGCCAGCAGCTCAACCGGGACAGTGTATGGCTACACCTTC. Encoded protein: CASSSTGTVYGYTF.

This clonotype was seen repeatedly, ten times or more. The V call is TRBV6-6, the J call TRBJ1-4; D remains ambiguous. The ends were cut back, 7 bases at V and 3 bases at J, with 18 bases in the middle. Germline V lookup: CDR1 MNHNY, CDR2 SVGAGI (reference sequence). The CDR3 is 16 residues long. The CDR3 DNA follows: TGTGCCAGCATCAAGGGCTTGGGGTTGGCTAATGAAAAACTGTTTTTT. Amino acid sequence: CASIKGLGLANEKLFF.

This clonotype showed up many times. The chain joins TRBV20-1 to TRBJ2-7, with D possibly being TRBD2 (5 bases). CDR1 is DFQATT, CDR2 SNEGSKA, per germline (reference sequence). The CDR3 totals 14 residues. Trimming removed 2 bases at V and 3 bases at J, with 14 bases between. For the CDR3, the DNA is TGCAGTGCTAGACCTCTCGAGGGCCACTACGAGCAGTACTTC. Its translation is CSARPLEGHYEQYF.

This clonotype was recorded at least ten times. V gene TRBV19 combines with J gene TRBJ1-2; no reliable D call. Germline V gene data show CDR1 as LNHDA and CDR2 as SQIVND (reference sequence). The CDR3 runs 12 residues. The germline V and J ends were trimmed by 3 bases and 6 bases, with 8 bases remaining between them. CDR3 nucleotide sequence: TGTGCCAGTAGTATTAGTAGGAATGGCTACACCTTC. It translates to CASSISRNGYTF.

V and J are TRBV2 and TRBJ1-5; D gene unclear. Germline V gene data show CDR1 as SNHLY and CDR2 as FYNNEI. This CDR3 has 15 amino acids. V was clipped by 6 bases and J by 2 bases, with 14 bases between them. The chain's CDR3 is CASRERVSGNQPQHF. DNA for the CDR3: TGTGCCAGCAGAGAAAGGGTTTCTGGCAATCAGCCCCAGCATTTT.

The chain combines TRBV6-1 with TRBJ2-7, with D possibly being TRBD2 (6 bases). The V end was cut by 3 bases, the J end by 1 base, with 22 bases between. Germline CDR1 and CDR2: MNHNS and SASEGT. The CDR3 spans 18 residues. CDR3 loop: CASSDFDQLALFSYEQYF. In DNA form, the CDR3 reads TGTGCCAGCAGTGACTTCGACCAACTAGCTCTCTTTTCCTACGAGCAGTACTTC.

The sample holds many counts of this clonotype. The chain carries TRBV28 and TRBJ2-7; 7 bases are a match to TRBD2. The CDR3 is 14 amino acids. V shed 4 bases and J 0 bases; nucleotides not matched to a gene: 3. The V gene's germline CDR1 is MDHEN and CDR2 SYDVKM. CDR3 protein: CASSSSGSSYEQYF. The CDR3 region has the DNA TGTGCCAGCAGTTCTAGCGGAAGCTCCTACGAGCAGTACTTC.

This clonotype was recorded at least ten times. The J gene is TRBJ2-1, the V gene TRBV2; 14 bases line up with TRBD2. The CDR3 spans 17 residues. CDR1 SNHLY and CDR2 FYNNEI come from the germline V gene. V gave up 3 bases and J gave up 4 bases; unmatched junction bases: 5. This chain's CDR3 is CASSEGTSGGTYNEQFF. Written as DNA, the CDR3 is TGTGCCAGCAGTGAGGGGACTAGCGGGGGAACTTACAATGAGCAGTTCTTC.

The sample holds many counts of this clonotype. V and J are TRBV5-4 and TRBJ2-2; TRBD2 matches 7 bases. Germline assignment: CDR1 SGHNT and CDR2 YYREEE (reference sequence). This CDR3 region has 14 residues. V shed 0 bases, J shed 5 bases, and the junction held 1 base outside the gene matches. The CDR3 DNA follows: TGTGCCAGCAGCTTGGATAGCGGGACCGGGGAGCTGTTTTTT. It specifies CASSLDSGTGELFF. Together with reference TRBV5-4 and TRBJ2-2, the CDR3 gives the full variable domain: ETGVTQSPTHLIKTRGQQVTLRCSSQSGHNTVSWYQQALGQGPQFIFQYYREEENGRGNFPPRFSGLQFPNYSSELNVNALELDDSALYLCASSLDSGTGELFFGEGSRLTVL.

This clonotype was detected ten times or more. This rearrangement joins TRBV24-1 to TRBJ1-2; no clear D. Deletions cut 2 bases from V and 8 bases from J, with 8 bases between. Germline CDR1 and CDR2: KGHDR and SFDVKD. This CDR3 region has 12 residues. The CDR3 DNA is TGTGCCACCAGTGATTCCGGGAGGGGCTACACCTTC. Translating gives CATSDSGRGYTF.

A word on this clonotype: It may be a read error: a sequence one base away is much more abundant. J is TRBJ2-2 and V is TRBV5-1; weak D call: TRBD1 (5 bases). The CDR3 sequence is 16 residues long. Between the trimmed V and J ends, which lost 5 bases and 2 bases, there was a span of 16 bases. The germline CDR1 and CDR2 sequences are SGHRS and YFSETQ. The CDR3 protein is CASSQDNPANTGELFF. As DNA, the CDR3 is TGCGCCAGCAGTCAGGACAACCCGGCTAACACCGGGGAGCTGTTTTTT.

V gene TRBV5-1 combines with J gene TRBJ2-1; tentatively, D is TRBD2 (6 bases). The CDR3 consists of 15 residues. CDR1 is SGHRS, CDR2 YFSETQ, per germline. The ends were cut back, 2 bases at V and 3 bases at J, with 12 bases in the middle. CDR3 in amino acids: CASSFFAGIYNEQFF. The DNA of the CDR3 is TGCGCCAGCAGCTTCTTTGCGGGGATCTACAATGAGCAGTTCTTC.

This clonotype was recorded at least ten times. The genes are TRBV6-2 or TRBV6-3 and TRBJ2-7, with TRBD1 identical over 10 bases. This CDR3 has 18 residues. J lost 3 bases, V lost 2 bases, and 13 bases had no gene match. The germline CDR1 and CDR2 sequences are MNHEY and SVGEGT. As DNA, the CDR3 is TGTGCCAGCAGTTACCGAAAACCGACAGGGGGCGAAAACTACGAGCAGTACTTC. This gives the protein CASSYRKPTGGENYEQYF.

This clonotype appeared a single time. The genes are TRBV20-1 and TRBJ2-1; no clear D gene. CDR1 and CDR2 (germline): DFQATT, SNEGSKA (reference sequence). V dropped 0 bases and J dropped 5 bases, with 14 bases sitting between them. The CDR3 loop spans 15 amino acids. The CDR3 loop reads CSARDLGINHNEQFF. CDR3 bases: TGCAGTGCTAGAGATCTGGGAATTAATCACAATGAGCAGTTCTTC.